One and the same sample provided the 11 T cell receptor beta chains below, sequenced in a study of T cell responses to AZD1222 COVID-19 vaccine. Only in-frame clones appear in the TCRdb table, and some are missing; sequencing was by immunoSEQ multiplex PCR. The sample consists of more than 120,000 clones, about 91% of them appearing once. Material: peripheral blood, obtained 28 days after the second AZD1222 dose. These receptor sequences come from an adult who received the AZD1222 COVID-19 vaccine.

The chain recombines TRBV6-2 or TRBV6-3 with TRBJ2-7, with D possibly matching TRBD2 (7 bases). The CDR3 is 16 amino acids. V lost 2 bases, J lost 0 bases, and 14 bases lay in between. Germline V CDR1 and CDR2: MNHEY, SVGEGT. The CDR3, as DNA: TGTGCCAGCAGTTACCCTCTCGGGGGGCTCTCCTACGAGCAGTACGTC. Its protein is CASSYPLGGLSYEQYV.

The rearrangement links TRBV6-5 to TRBJ2-2, with 7 nucleotides matching TRBD1. Germline assignment: CDR1 MNHEY and CDR2 SVGAGI. V trimming: 8 bases; J trimming: 7 bases; junction bases outside the gene matches: 10. The length of the CDR3 is 14 residues. The chain's CDR3 is CASWGTDSGGELFF. The CDR3 DNA reads as TGTGCCAGCTGGGGGACAGACTCCGGCGGGGAGCTGTTTTTT.

V gene TRBV10-1 combines with J gene TRBJ2-2; possible D gene TRBD2, 6 bases. The CDR3 totals 15 residues. Trimming took 6 bases from V and 6 from J, leaving 17 bases between them. Germline lookup yields CDR1 WNHNN and CDR2 SYGVQD (reference sequence). CDR3 bases: TGCGCCAGCAGCGCTAATCTAGCGTCGGCCGGGGAGCTGTTTTTT. The encoded protein is CASSANLASAGELFF.

Only one count was recorded for this clone. The chain couples TRBV10-3 to TRBJ1-2; no reliable D call. The germline V gene has CDR1 ENHRY and CDR2 SYGVKD. The length of the CDR3 is 13 residues. The ends were cut back, 7 bases at V and 4 bases at J, with 13 bases in the middle. CDR3 nucleotide sequence: TGTGCCATCAACAAGGGTGAAGGCTATGGCTACACCTTC. This gives the protein CAINKGEGYGYTF.

This chain uses TRBV11-3 with TRBJ2-1, with 8 positions matching TRBD2. Germline V lookup: CDR1 SGHNT, CDR2 YENEEA. The CDR3 contains 15 residues. J gave up 7 bases and V 2 bases, and 7 bases lay outside the gene matches. The CDR3 sequence: CASSLTAGGANEQFF. The CDR3 region has the DNA TGTGCCAGCAGCTTAACGGCGGGGGGTGCTAATGAGCAGTTCTTC. The full variable domain, with the rest looked up from reference TRBV11-3 and TRBJ2-1, is EAGVVQSPRYKIIEKKQPVAFWCNPISGHNTLYWYLQNLGQGPELLIRYENEEAVDDSQLPKDRFSAERLKGVDSTLKIQPAELGDSAVYLCASSLTAGGANEQFFGPGTRLTVL.

The gene calls are TRBV5-1 and TRBJ2-2; perhaps TRBD1 as D (5 bases). The CDR3 extends over 15 amino acids. V shed 0 bases and J shed 1 base, with 7 bases lying between them. Germline V CDR1 and CDR2: SGHRS, YFSETQ. CDR3 sequence: CASSLVQGNTGELFF. DNA of the CDR3: TGCGCCAGCAGCTTGGTCCAGGGGAACACCGGGGAGCTGTTTTTT. The full variable domain, its missing parts supplied by reference TRBV5-1 and TRBJ2-2, is KAGVTQTPRYLIKTRGQQVTLSCSPISGHRSVSWYQQTPGQGLQFLFEYFSETQRNKGNFPGRFSGRQFSNSRSEMNVSTLELGDSALYLCASSLVQGNTGELFFGEGSRLTVL.

The chain employs TRBV9 and TRBJ1-1; D is ambiguous. Germline CDR1 SGDLS, CDR2 YYNGEE. V lost 4 bases to trimming and J lost 0 bases, with 13 bases between them. This CDR3 has 15 amino acids. CDR3 DNA sequence: TGTGCCAGCAGCCCTTACTCAGAGATGAACACTGAAGCTTTCTTT. Translation gives CASSPYSEMNTEAFF.

A word on this clone: Likely a read error: the CDR3 ends without its conserved phenylalanine or tryptophan. The DNA is omitted, as the CDR3 cannot be located on it reliably, and the CDR3 follows TCRdb's listing. The chain employs TRBV27 and TRBJ2-7. The CDR3 is 12 amino acids long, termini counted. Germline values: CDR1 MNHEY, CDR2 SMNVEV (reference sequence). This chain's CDR3 is CASSPNRQSLLL.

V is TRBV18 and J is TRBJ1-4; D is ambiguous. Germline loops: CDR1 KGHSH, CDR2 LQKENI. V was clipped by 5 bases and J by 8 bases, with 12 bases between them. CDR3 length: 13 residues. The CDR3 sequence is CASSKRVDEKLFF. The CDR3 DNA reads as TGTGCCAGCTCAAAACGGGTGGACGAAAAACTGTTTTTT. The variable domain in full, completed from reference TRBV18 and TRBJ1-4, reads NAGVMQNPRHLVRRRGQEARLRCSPMKGHSHVYWYRQLPEEGLKFMVYLQKENIIDESGMPKERFSAEFPKEGPSILRIQQVVRGDSAAYFCASSKRVDEKLFFGSGTQLSVL.

This rearrangement joins TRBV27 to TRBJ1-1, with D maybe TRBD1 (5 bases). Looked up from germline, CDR1 is MNHEY and CDR2 is SMNVEV (reference sequence). There are 15 residues in the CDR3. V was cut by 0 bases and J by 0 bases, with 8 bases left in between. The chain's CDR3 is CASSLSGGMNTEAFF. The CDR3 coding sequence is TGTGCCAGCAGTTTATCGGGGGGGATGAACACTGAAGCTTTCTTT.

Only a few counts were recorded for this clone. The chain employs TRBV6-1 and TRBJ1-5; D unresolved. The CDR3 loop spans 14 amino acids. Trimming left V 2 bases short and J 4 bases short, with 9 bases between. The germline CDR1 and CDR2 sequences are MNHNS and SASEGT. The CDR3 sequence: CASSEQSPNQPQHF. CDR3 nucleotides: TGTGCCAGCAGTGAACAGAGCCCTAATCAGCCCCAGCATTTT.